The source of this T cell receptor beta chain is a study of cytomegalovirus exposure and HLA in healthy donors. This table comes from immunoSEQ multiplex PCR, and its TCRdb copy is limited to in-frame clones, with some not included. In the table there are about 130,000 clones, 89% of which are singletons. CDR1 SGDLS and CDR2 YYNGEE come from the germline V gene. V was pared by 0 bases and J by 1 base, with 12 bases between. CDR3 length: 16 amino acids. The study, taken as a whole, reports: It was found in a later analysis that first-cohort TCR clusters tended to co-occur in the 100 to 150 validation repertoires.

Details on this clone: The antigen is unknown.

This clonotype was obtained from a woman aged 18-29 years in good health and CMV-seronegative. The sequenced sample consisted of PBMCs. The chain couples TRBV9 to TRBJ2-3, with D unclear. The DNA of the CDR3 is TGTGCCAGCAGCGTAGTAGGTCTCAGCGGCACAGATACGCAGTATTTT. Translation: CASSVVGLSGTDTQYF.